This T cell receptor beta chain comes out of a study of shared clonotypes between healthy human individuals. Naive CD8 cells, CD45RO-negative and positively selected for CCR7, excluded terminally differentiated effector memory CD45RA+ cells. Libraries were prepared by immunoSEQ multiplex PCR; TCRdb keeps only in-frame clonotypes and omits some of them. The sample holds under 2,000,000 clones; approximately 94% are singletons and the top ten take roughly 1.2%. The receptor was derived from a man aged 18 to 30 in good health. Sequencing was done on a sample of naive CD8+ T cells sorted from blood.

This CDR3 reads CASSPWDSFYEQYF. CDR3 nucleotides: TGTGCCAGCAGCCCCTGGGACTCATTCTACGAGCAGTACTTC. The chain joins TRBV5-6 to TRBJ2-7, with D perhaps TRBD2 (6 bases). This CDR3 is 14 amino acids long. Between the trimmed V and J ends, which lost 4 bases and 3 bases, there was a span of 14 bases. Germline V gene data show CDR1 as SGHDT and CDR2 as YYEEEE.